The text below deals with one TCR beta chain. The target antigen is unknown. Sequencing used immunoSEQ multiplex PCR; TCRdb keeps in-frame clones, though not all of them. The sample consists of 100,000 to 150,000 clones, roughly 94% of them appearing once. V was pared by 3 bases and J by 5 bases, with 6 bases of the junction left unmatched. The CDR3 runs 17 residues. Per the germline V gene, CDR1 is KGHSH and CDR2 is LQKENI. The data derive from a study of cytomegalovirus exposure and HLA in healthy donors. General observations from the study: In vitro assays verified that three CMV-associated chains recognized CMV antigens specifically. According to the study, 160 or so TCR beta chains were cytomegalovirus-associated.

Sequencing was performed on PBMCs. This sequence was found in a woman between 18 and 29 years old in good health and CMV-seronegative. V and J are TRBV18 and TRBJ2-5; 16 nucleotides align to TRBD2. In nucleotides, the CDR3 is TGTGCCAGCTCACCTAAGGGACTAGCGGGAGGGGGGGAGACCCAGTACTTC. Protein product: CASSPKGLAGGGETQYF.